The 28 T cell receptor beta chains in this list originate from one sample, sequenced in a study of blood T cell repertoires in COVID-19. Sequencing was performed with immunoSEQ multiplex PCR; in TCRdb, only in-frame clones are kept and a portion is missing. The table has some 130,000 clones, around 80% seen once; the top ten hold 1.5% to 2%. Sequenced material: peripheral blood. The receptor set was obtained from a man between 65 and 85 years old with acute or convalescent COVID-19.

This clone was detected a few times. The rearrangement joins TRBV10-2 to TRBJ1-4, with 7 nucleotides matching TRBD1. Germline lookup yields CDR1 WSHSY and CDR2 SAAADI. V dropped 6 bases and J dropped 5; count of bases not matched to a gene: 3. This CDR3 is 13 amino acids long. CDR3 sequence: CASRQGRNEKLFF. The CDR3 coding sequence is TGCGCCAGCAGACAGGGGAGAAATGAAAAACTGTTTTTT.

The V call is TRBV5-1, the J call TRBJ1-4; D is uncertain. CDR1 is SGHRS, CDR2 YFSETQ, per germline. The CDR3 loop spans 21 amino acids. V was pared by 5 bases and J by 0 bases, with 29 bases between. The CDR3 DNA sequence: TGCGCCAGCAGTCGGTACCCCTTCGATGAGGCAGCAGTTGCAACTAATGAAAAACTGTTTTTT. This gives the protein CASSRYPFDEAAVATNEKLFF.

The chain couples TRBV3-1 (or the pseudogene TRBV3-2) to TRBJ1-6; no reliable D call. This CDR3 comprises 15 residues. V lost 4 bases, J lost 4 bases, and 11 bases lay in between. Germline loops: CDR1 LGHDT, CDR2 YNNKEL (reference sequence). The CDR3 DNA is TGTGCCAGCAGCCCCCGGGATCAGTATAATTCACCCCTCCACTTT. It codes for CASSPRDQYNSPLHF.

The rearrangement uses TRBV5-6 and TRBJ1-4; D gene ambiguous. The V end lost 0 bases, the J end lost 6 bases, and 6 bases lay between the germline ends. The CDR3 runs to 13 residues. The germline CDR1 and CDR2 sequences are SGHDT and YYEEEE. The CDR3 DNA sequence: TGTGCCAGCAGCTTGGTGCAGGATGAAAAACTGTTTTTT. This translates into CASSLVQDEKLFF.

The table lists this clone with a count of one. The chain combines TRBV7-6 with TRBJ2-2; 15 nucleotides align to TRBD2. This CDR3 region has 21 residues. Germline trimming cut 0 bases from V and 0 bases from J; bases unmatched to any gene: 8. Germline V lookup: CDR1 SGHVS, CDR2 FNYEAQ. The CDR3 DNA reads TGTGCCAGCAGCTTAGCCCCCGGGACTAGCGGGGGGCATACGAACACCGGGGAGCTGTTTTTT. It translates to CASSLAPGTSGGHTNTGELFF.

The chain joins TRBV18 to TRBJ2-1; 8 bases are a match to TRBD2. V shed 5 bases, J shed 2 bases, and the junction held 2 bases outside the gene matches. This CDR3 is 14 amino acids long. CDR1 is KGHSH, CDR2 LQKENI, per germline. The CDR3: CASSVLAAYNEQFF. The DNA of the CDR3 is TGTGCCAGCTCAGTACTAGCGGCCTACAATGAGCAGTTCTTC.

The chain employs TRBV5-6 and TRBJ2-7, with D possibly TRBD1 on 6 matching bases. The CDR3 is 15 residues long. In germline, CDR1 is SGHDT, CDR2 YYEEEE. V dropped 5 bases and J dropped 2 bases, with 17 bases sitting between them. The CDR3, as DNA: TGTGCCAGCAGGGTACAGGGACGGGCCACCTACGAGCAGTACTTC. Its translation: CASRVQGRATYEQYF.

This sequence joins TRBV10-3 and TRBJ2-5; D may be TRBD2 (6 bases). This CDR3 is 16 amino acids long. Trimming removed 6 bases at V and 3 bases at J, with 20 bases between. Germline CDR1 is ENHRY and CDR2 is SYGVKD. In DNA form, the CDR3 reads TGTGCCATCAGAGGTCTCGGGAGAGGGTCGGAAGAGACCCAGTACTTC. Encoded protein: CAIRGLGRGSEETQYF.

The chain links TRBV21-1 to TRBJ1-5. TRBV21-1 is marked as a pseudogene. The CDR3 is 14 residues long. The CDR3 loop reads CASSKGEAGQPQHF. The CDR3 nucleotides are TGTGCCAGCAGCAAAGGTGAGGCGGGTCAGCCCCAGCATTTT.

In this sample, this clone turned up once. The chain uses TRBV3-1 (or the pseudogene TRBV3-2) and TRBJ1-2; D remains ambiguous. Germline V gene sequence: CDR1 LGHDT, CDR2 YNNKEL (reference sequence). The CDR3 extends over 12 amino acids. V was shortened by 4 bases and J by 4 bases, with 7 bases between the two germline ends. CDR3: CASSRVPYGYTF. The CDR3 DNA sequence: TGTGCCAGCAGCCGAGTTCCCTATGGCTACACCTTC.

For the CDR3, the DNA is TGCAGTGCTAGTCCAGTCTCCTACGAGCAGTACTTC. The encoded protein is CSASPVSYEQYF. The rearrangement links TRBV20-1 to TRBJ2-7; D is unclear. The V gene's germline CDR1 is DFQATT and CDR2 SNEGSKA (reference sequence). The length of the CDR3 is 12 residues. Trimming left V 3 bases short and J 0 bases short, with 6 bases between.

V usage is TRBV28 and J usage is TRBJ2-7; 7 bases fit TRBD1. CDR3 length equals 16 residues. V lost 6 bases and J lost 2; bases outside the gene matches: 13. CDR1 and CDR2 from the germline V gene are MDHEN and SYDVKM. The CDR3 here is CASSLPAGTVTYEQYF. DNA of the CDR3: TGTGCCAGCAGCCTTCCGGCCGGGACAGTTACCTACGAGCAGTACTTC.

Only a few counts were recorded for this clone. The chain combines TRBV7-8 with TRBJ2-1; 10 nucleotides align to TRBD2. Germline V gene data show CDR1 as SGHVS and CDR2 as FQNEAQ. Trimming cost V 2 bases and J 5 bases; bases outside gene matches: 9. CDR3 size: 17 residues. CDR3 region: CASSLRSSGGSNNEQFF. The CDR3 DNA is TGTGCCAGCAGCTTACGGTCTAGCGGGGGTAGTAACAATGAGCAGTTCTTC.

This clone has a handful of counts. The V call is TRBV19, the J call TRBJ1-2; no clear D. The germline V gene has CDR1 LNHDA and CDR2 SQIVND (reference sequence). The V and J ends lost 2 bases and 3 bases respectively, with 10 bases between them. CDR3 size: 14 residues. The CDR3 coding sequence is TGTGCCAGTAGTATACGGAGCGCCGACTATGGCTACACCTTC. It is translated as CASSIRSADYGYTF.

This clone showed up just a few times. J is TRBJ2-7 and V is TRBV28; 9 bases line up with TRBD2. V dropped 2 bases and J dropped 4; count of bases not matched to a gene: 3. Germline CDR1 reads MDHEN; CDR2 reads SYDVKM. The CDR3 runs 14 residues. In DNA form, the CDR3 reads TGTGCCAGCAGTTTAGCGGGGGGGCAGTACGAGCAGTACTTC. This codes for CASSLAGGQYEQYF.

The CDR3 bases are TGTGCCAGCAGTTTATGGCGGAGGCTCAGCCATCAGCCCCAGCATTTT. Protein: CASSLWRRLSHQPQHF. This sequence joins TRBV28 and TRBJ1-5; D call uncertain. This CDR3 is 16 amino acids long. V was pared by 0 bases and J by 5 bases, with 14 bases between. CDR1 is MDHEN, CDR2 SYDVKM, per germline. The complete variable domain, with remaining parts taken from reference TRBV28 and TRBJ1-5, reads DVKVTQSSRYLVKRTGEKVFLECVQDMDHENMFWYRQDPGLGLRLIYFSYDVKMKEKGDIPEGYSVSREKKERFSLILESASTNQTSMYLCASSLWRRLSHQPQHFGDGTRLSIL.

This clone was seen a single time. This sequence joins TRBV11-3 and TRBJ2-3, with D perhaps matching TRBD2 (7 bases). V dropped 6 bases and J dropped 2 bases, with 12 bases sitting between them. The germline V gene encodes CDR1 SGHNT and CDR2 YENEEA. The CDR3 is 14 amino acids. CDR3 nucleotides: TGTGCCAGCAGGGGGGGGGCCCCCACAGATACGCAGTATTTT. The encoded protein is CASRGGAPTDTQYF.

This clone was seen a single time. The chain couples TRBV7-2 to TRBJ2-3; 9 bases are shared with TRBD2. In germline, CDR1 is SGHTA, CDR2 FQGNSA. V gave up 1 base and J gave up 4 bases; unmatched junction bases: 6. This CDR3 spans 16 amino acids. Here the CDR3 reads CASSLVGSGGADTQYF. CDR3 sequence (DNA): TGTGCCAGCAGCTTAGTAGGTAGCGGGGGCGCAGATACGCAGTATTTT.

The rearrangement joins TRBV7-9 to TRBJ2-1; D might be TRBD1 (6 bases). V lost 5 bases and J 4 bases, leaving 18 bases between the germline ends. The CDR3 is 16 residues long. Germline V gives CDR1 SEHNR, CDR2 FQNEAQ (reference sequence). The chain's CDR3 is CASSPRTVLLYNEQFF. CDR3 coding DNA: TGTGCCAGCAGCCCCCGGACAGTTCTACTATACAATGAGCAGTTCTTC.

J is TRBJ1-2 and V is TRBV6-5, with 7 bases identical to TRBD1. The germline V gene has CDR1 MNHEY and CDR2 SVGAGI. The CDR3 has 15 residues. After removal of 6 bases from V and 8 bases from J, the junction contained 15 bases not matched to a gene. The CDR3 protein is CASRIDPGQMRGYTF. The CDR3 nucleotides are TGTGCCAGCAGGATAGACCCGGGACAGATGCGCGGCTACACCTTC.

The CDR3 sequence is CASSANGTGGNTIYF. The CDR3 coding sequence is TGTGCCAGCAGCGCCAACGGGACAGGGGGAAACACCATATATTTT. The chain joins TRBV14 to TRBJ1-3; 9 bases match TRBD1. The CDR3 is 15 residues long. Germline V lookup: CDR1 SGHDN, CDR2 FVKESK. V dropped 5 bases and J dropped 4; count of bases not matched to a gene: 6.

The rearrangement uses TRBV9 and TRBJ2-1; tentative D call: TRBD1 (6 bases). The CDR3 runs 15 residues. The V gene's germline CDR1 is SGDLS and CDR2 YYNGEE. V lost 0 bases and J lost 1, with 8 bases in between. CDR3 amino acids: CASSVGRGSYNEQFF. The CDR3 nucleotides are TGTGCCAGCAGCGTAGGCAGGGGTTCCTACAATGAGCAGTTCTTC.

The chain carries TRBV10-3 and TRBJ1-2; no definite D call. The CDR3 has 12 residues. The ends were cut back, 7 bases at V and 8 bases at J, with 14 bases in the middle. The V gene's germline CDR1 is ENHRY and CDR2 SYGVKD. DNA of the CDR3: TGTGCCATCACCCCGGGTTCGGAAGGCTACACCTTC. This codes for CAITPGSEGYTF.

The J gene is TRBJ2-1, the V gene TRBV19; the match to TRBD2 covers 15 bases. There are 15 residues in the CDR3. Germline V gene sequence: CDR1 LNHDA, CDR2 SQIVND (reference sequence). V was pared by 0 bases and J by 12 bases, with 3 bases of the junction left unmatched. The CDR3 DNA sequence: TGTGCCAGTAGTATAGACGGACTAGCGGGGGGGTTGCAGTTCTTC. Its protein product is CASSIDGLAGGLQFF. The full variable domain, with the rest looked up from reference TRBV19 and TRBJ2-1, is DGGITQSPKYLFRKEGQNVTLSCEQNLNHDAMYWYRQDPGQGLRLIYYSQIVNDFQKGDIAEGYSVSREKKESFPLTVTSAQKNPTAFYLCASSIDGLAGGLQFFGPGTRLTVL.

The V call is TRBV7-2, the J call TRBJ1-1; D gene ambiguous. The V and J ends lost 5 bases and 3 bases respectively, with 10 bases between them. This CDR3 contains 13 residues. Per the germline V gene, CDR1 is SGHTA and CDR2 is FQGNSA. CDR3 nucleotides: TGTGCCAGCAGCCGGCGAACAGACACTGAAGCTTTCTTT. This sequence encodes CASSRRTDTEAFF.

The chain joins TRBV3-1 (or the pseudogene TRBV3-2) to TRBJ2-3; 8 nucleotides line up with TRBD1. Germline lookup yields CDR1 LGHDT and CDR2 YNNKEL (reference sequence). V lost 4 bases and J lost 0; bases outside the gene matches: 6. The CDR3 has 16 amino acids. CDR3 in amino acids: CASSPGTGPSTDTQYF. The CDR3 bases are TGTGCCAGCAGCCCTGGGACAGGTCCTAGCACAGATACGCAGTATTTT.

V is TRBV5-5 and J is TRBJ2-2, with TRBD1 as a possible D gene (6 bases). Trimming cost V 4 bases and J 0 bases, with 19 bases left between them. CDR1 is SGHKS and CDR2 is YYEKEE in the germline V gene (reference sequence). This CDR3 comprises 18 residues. The CDR3 sequence is CASSLYGRGHANTGELFF. DNA for the CDR3: TGTGCCAGCAGCCTCTACGGTAGGGGACACGCGAACACCGGGGAGCTGTTTTTT.

The gene calls are TRBV15 and TRBJ1-5, with 7 bases fitting TRBD1. Germline V gene data show CDR1 as LNHNV and CDR2 as YYDKDF (reference sequence). This CDR3 is 15 amino acids long. Losses at the gene ends were 5 bases for V and 1 base for J; bases not matched to a gene: 5. Here the CDR3 DNA reads TGTGCCACCAGCCAGGACAGGAACAGCAATCAGCCCCAGCATTTT. Amino acid sequence: CATSQDRNSNQPQHF.